These 21 T cell receptor beta chains originate from one sample sequenced in a study of cytomegalovirus exposure and HLA in healthy donors. The data were produced by immunoSEQ multiplex PCR, yet TCRdb's version contains in-frame clones alone and is incomplete. The data show 90,000 to 100,000 clones, over 75% seen once. The sample consisted of PBMCs. The receptors stem from a man younger than 30 in good health and CMV-seropositive.

The chain joins TRBV6-1 to TRBJ2-2; the D gene is possibly TRBD1 (6 bases). The CDR3 runs 15 residues. Germline CDR1 reads MNHNS; CDR2 reads SASEGT. Trimming removed 5 bases at V and 6 bases at J, with 16 bases between. CDR3 protein: CASSRNPAGAGELFF. CDR3 in DNA: TGTGCCAGCAGTCGAAATCCGGCAGGGGCCGGGGAGCTGTTTTTT.

The J gene is TRBJ1-5, the V gene TRBV6-1; 8 bases align to TRBD1. V shed 7 bases, J shed 2 bases, and the junction held 7 bases outside the gene matches. The CDR3 loop spans 15 amino acids. Germline lookup yields CDR1 MNHNS and CDR2 SASEGT. The DNA of the CDR3 is TGTGCCAGCAAGACAGGGGCGGGGGGCAATCAGCCCCAGCATTTT. The encoded protein is CASKTGAGGNQPQHF.

The J gene is TRBJ1-2, the V gene TRBV10-2; 7 nucleotides agree with TRBD1. Trimming at V came to 1 base and at J to 7 bases, leaving 9 bases not matched to a gene. In germline, CDR1 is WSHSY, CDR2 SAAADI. CDR3 length: 15 amino acids. Here the CDR3 reads CASSEWLGGRVGYTF. As DNA, the CDR3 is TGCGCCAGCAGTGAGTGGTTAGGGGGCCGAGTTGGCTACACCTTC.

The chain recombines TRBV7-9 with TRBJ2-5; no definite D call. Germline CDR1 is SEHNR and CDR2 is FQNEAQ (reference sequence). The CDR3 covers 13 residues. V lost 2 bases, J lost 5 bases, and 9 bases lay in between. This CDR3 is CASSLPSLETQYF. CDR3 bases: TGTGCCAGCAGCTTACCGTCTTTGGAGACCCAGTACTTC.

The V and J genes are TRBV7-8 and TRBJ2-7; 9 bases are a match to TRBD1. This CDR3 comprises 17 residues. Germline loops: CDR1 SGHVS, CDR2 FQNEAQ. The junction had 10 bases not matched to a gene; V was cut back by 2 bases and J by 2 bases. The CDR3 region has the DNA TGTGCCAGCAGCTTAACGATTACGGGACAGGGAACCTACGAGCAGTACTTC. Its protein is CASSLTITGQGTYEQYF. The entire variable domain, with the rest obtained from reference TRBV7-8 and TRBJ2-7, is as follows: GAGVSQSPRYKVAKRGQDVALRCDPISGHVSLFWYQQALGQGPEFLTYFQNEAQLDKSGLPSDRFFAERPEGSVSTLKIQRTQQEDSAVYLCASSLTITGQGTYEQYFGPGTRLTVT.

This chain links TRBV27 with TRBJ2-7, with 11 bases matching TRBD1. The germline V gene has CDR1 MNHEY and CDR2 SMNVEV (reference sequence). The length of the CDR3 is 17 residues. Trimming took 0 bases from V and 0 from J; bases not matched to a gene: 4. The DNA for the CDR3 is TGTGCCAGCAGTTTATCTGGGGGGACAGGGGGCTCCTACGAGCAGTACTTC. It translates to CASSLSGGTGGSYEQYF.

This rearrangement joins TRBV18 to TRBJ1-3; the D is unclear. Trimming stripped 2 bases from V and 2 bases from J, with 10 bases between. This CDR3 contains 15 residues. The germline V gene encodes CDR1 KGHSH and CDR2 LQKENI. CDR3: CASSPTVEAGNTIYF. The CDR3 DNA reads as TGTGCCAGCTCACCAACGGTAGAGGCTGGAAACACCATATATTTT. The whole variable domain, filled in from reference TRBV18 and TRBJ1-3, reads NAGVMQNPRHLVRRRGQEARLRCSPMKGHSHVYWYRQLPEEGLKFMVYLQKENIIDESGMPKERFSAEFPKEGPSILRIQQVVRGDSAAYFCASSPTVEAGNTIYFGEGSWLTVV.

The chain joins TRBV2 to TRBJ2-1; D remains unclear. Germline V lookup: CDR1 SNHLY, CDR2 FYNNEI. The germline V and J ends were trimmed by 2 bases and 6 bases, with 8 bases remaining between them. This CDR3 region has 13 residues. The CDR3 DNA reads as TGTGCCAGCAGTGAATGGTATAGCAATGAGCAGTTCTTC. Translating it yields CASSEWYSNEQFF.

V is TRBV5-4 and J is TRBJ2-3, with 7 bases aligning to TRBD1. Germline V lookup: CDR1 SGHNT, CDR2 YYREEE (reference sequence). Trimming removed 4 bases from V and 4 bases from J; junction bases left unmatched: 6. This CDR3 is built from 14 residues. CDR3 protein: CASSLRQGPDTQYF. CDR3 sequence (DNA): TGTGCCAGCAGCCTCCGACAGGGCCCAGATACGCAGTATTTT.

This chain connects TRBV5-1 to TRBJ2-3; 7 bases map to TRBD2. Losses at the gene ends were 3 bases for V and 6 bases for J; bases not matched to a gene: 19. The CDR3 extends over 18 amino acids. CDR1 and CDR2 (germline): SGHRS, YFSETQ. The CDR3 nucleotides are TGCGCCAGCAGCTCGCCCAAGAAGGGACTACTTCTACGGGATACGCAGTATTTT. This gives the protein CASSSPKKGLLLRDTQYF. Combining the CDR3 with reference TRBV5-1 and TRBJ2-3 gives the whole variable domain KAGVTQTPRYLIKTRGQQVTLSCSPISGHRSVSWYQQTPGQGLQFLFEYFSETQRNKGNFPGRFSGRQFSNSRSEMNVSTLELGDSALYLCASSSPKKGLLLRDTQYFGPGTRLTVL.

The J gene is TRBJ1-2, the V gene TRBV7-9, with a possible D match to TRBD1 (5 bases). The CDR3 sequence is 16 residues long. CDR1 SEHNR and CDR2 FQNEAQ come from the germline V gene (reference sequence). Deletions cut 4 bases from V and 5 bases from J, with 20 bases between. CDR3 DNA sequence: TGTGCCAGCAGCTCTACAGGAATAGGGGCTCGGTATGGCTACACCTTC. Its translation is CASSSTGIGARYGYTF.

The CDR3 protein is CASSRGDSVSVGTNEKLFF. The DNA of the CDR3 is TGCGCCAGCAGCCGCGGGGACAGCGTAAGCGTGGGGACTAATGAAAAACTGTTTTTT. The J gene is TRBJ1-4, the V gene TRBV4-3; 7 nucleotides match TRBD1. The CDR3 runs 19 residues. V shed 4 bases, J shed 2 bases, and the junction held 16 bases outside the gene matches. CDR1 and CDR2 (germline): LGHNA, YSLEER.

V gene TRBV5-1 combines with J gene TRBJ2-7, with 7 bases fitting TRBD1. Germline CDR1 is SGHRS and CDR2 is YFSETQ. The CDR3 is 15 amino acids. V shed 2 bases, J shed 7 bases, and the junction held 12 bases outside the gene matches. CDR3 DNA sequence: TGCGCCAGCAGCTTAACGGGACAGTCCCTACGTGAGCAGTACTTC. Protein sequence: CASSLTGQSLREQYF. The full variable domain, with the rest looked up from reference TRBV5-1 and TRBJ2-7, is KAGVTQTPRYLIKTRGQQVTLSCSPISGHRSVSWYQQTPGQGLQFLFEYFSETQRNKGNFPGRFSGRQFSNSRSEMNVSTLELGDSALYLCASSLTGQSLREQYFGPGTRLTVT.

The chain couples TRBV5-1 to TRBJ2-5; D call uncertain. Trimming took off 7 bases at V and 1 base at J, with 14 bases between the two ends. The CDR3 extends over 14 amino acids. From germline, CDR1 is SGHRS and CDR2 YFSETQ. The CDR3 sequence: CASSQMAAQETQYF. CDR3 coding DNA: TGCGCCAGCTCCCAGATGGCGGCCCAAGAGACCCAGTACTTC.

The CDR3 nucleotides read TGTGCCAGCAGTTTATCGTTCGGTGAGGCCCACGAGCAGTACTTC. This codes for CASSLSFGEAHEQYF. The gene calls are TRBV27 and TRBJ2-7; D unresolved. Germline V CDR1 and CDR2: MNHEY, SMNVEV (reference sequence). The V end was cut by 0 bases, the J end by 5 bases, with 14 bases between. This CDR3 spans 15 amino acids.

The chain is built from TRBV29-1 and TRBJ2-5, with 8 nucleotides matching TRBD1. The CDR3 has 12 amino acids. J lost 6 bases, V lost 6 bases, and 6 bases had no gene match. Germline CDR1 reads SQVTM; CDR2 reads ANQGSEA. The CDR3 loop reads CSVEDREKTQYF. In DNA form, the CDR3 reads TGCAGCGTGGAGGACAGGGAGAAGACCCAGTACTTC.

This clone was counted once. J is TRBJ1-4 and V is TRBV19; 11 positions match TRBD1. CDR1 is LNHDA, CDR2 SQIVND, per germline (reference sequence). The CDR3 spans 14 residues. Trimming at V came to 5 bases and at J to 6 bases, leaving 2 bases not matched to a gene. CDR3 coding DNA: TGTGCCAGTAGTGTGGGACAGGGGGATGAAAAACTGTTTTTT. It encodes CASSVGQGDEKLFF.

The chain recombines TRBV15 with TRBJ2-3; TRBD1 matches at 9 bases. Germline lookup yields CDR1 LNHNV and CDR2 YYDKDF (reference sequence). V shed 9 bases, J shed 1 base, and the junction held 11 bases outside the gene matches. This CDR3 contains 16 residues. The CDR3 region is CATQQRRQGGTDTQYF. The CDR3 DNA sequence: TGTGCCACACAGCAGAGACGACAGGGGGGCACAGATACGCAGTATTTT.

V usage is TRBV7-3 and J usage is TRBJ2-2; D perhaps matches TRBD2 (5 bases). Trimming took 5 bases from V and 6 from J, leaving 13 bases between them. The length of the CDR3 is 14 residues. Germline CDR1 reads SGHTA; CDR2 reads FQGTGA. CDR3 region: CASSRSLGAGELFF. In nucleotides, the CDR3 is TGTGCCAGCAGCCGATCTCTCGGGGCCGGGGAGCTGTTTTTT.

J is TRBJ2-7 and V is TRBV19, with D maybe TRBD1 (6 bases). V was trimmed by 3 bases and J by 5 bases, leaving 14 bases between them. This CDR3 spans 14 amino acids. Germline V gene data show CDR1 as LNHDA and CDR2 as SQIVND (reference sequence). The CDR3 reads CASSIGKGVHEQYF. CDR3 DNA sequence: TGTGCCAGTAGTATCGGAAAGGGGGTCCACGAGCAGTACTTC.

Written as DNA, the CDR3 is TGTGCCAGCAGCTCCTGGACTAGCGGGAGGGCCGGGGAGCTGTTTTTT. This codes for CASSSWTSGRAGELFF. This chain uses TRBV7-9 with TRBJ2-2; 15 bases agree with TRBD2. The V and J ends lost 4 bases and 6 bases, in that order; junction bases with no gene match: 3. Germline CDR1 is SEHNR and CDR2 is FQNEAQ (reference sequence). This CDR3 region has 16 residues.